This T cell receptor (beta chain) was sequenced for a study of vaccination and CD4 T cells after COVID-19 (dated by TCRdb to 2022 to 2024). Turning to the overall study: Every convalescent patient had a positive nasal swab PCR test for SARS-CoV-2, with mild disease in eight to ten patients and severe disease in one. In the convalescent cohort there were six males and four females, among whom were two Hispanic individuals, seven Caucasians, two Asians and one multiracial person. Post-vaccine blood samples were collected a median of about 69 days after the second vaccine dose, ranging from roughly 12 to 250 days. Post-COVID blood samples were collected from convalescent patients a median of approximately 100 days after diagnosis, with a range of about 30 to 161 days. The spike-specific CD4+ TCR repertoire was compared before and after mRNA vaccination in fewer than eleven COVID-19 convalescent patients and 4 infection-naive healthy vaccine recipients. Participants received two doses of either the Pfizer-BioNTech BNT162b2 vaccine (n=8) or the Moderna mRNA-1273 vaccine (n=2). As controls, cultures received a CEFX viral epitope pool (the positive control), an HIV-1 Nef peptide pool (the negative control), or no peptide at all. The cultures were stimulated with overlapping spike peptide pools from SARS-CoV-2 and from the common cold coronaviruses HCoV-NL63, HCoV-OC43 and HCoV-229E.

Sample treatment or condition, as interpreted from the label and publication: roughly nine-day PBMC culture with coronavirus spike peptide pools or control peptides (ViraFEST assay). The ViraFEST assay was used in the study, in which antigen-specific T cells were expanded with peptide pools and expanded clonotypes were subsequently identified by TCR sequencing. The convalescent patients' positive SARS-CoV-2 PCR tests were from March to December 2020, which was before the Alpha, Beta and Delta variants emerged in the United States. Roughly 2 million PBMCs per well were cultured in IMDM with 5% human AB serum and 8 to 10 IU/ml IL-2, plus 10 ug/ml peptide pools. Half of the culture medium was replaced with fresh IL-2-containing medium on days 3 and 7. CD4+ T cells were isolated after about nine days of culture through negative selection using the EasySep CD4+ T cell isolation kit. Ficoll-Paque Plus gradient centrifugation was used to isolate PBMCs from whole blood, and the isolated PBMCs were then either used fresh or cryopreserved at -140C. Triplicate wells were generally used for each culture condition.

The library was built by means of PCR. DNA from cultured CD4+ T cells underwent TCR sequencing with the Oncomine TCR Beta short-read assay at the Johns Hopkins FTIC core. Genomic DNA was extracted from the cultured CD4+ T cells with the QIAamp micro DNA kit. The Oncomine TCR Beta libraries from cultured CD4+ T cells were pooled using unique dual indexes and then sequenced on an Illumina iSeq 100. Regarding the original processing steps: Non-productive sequences were filtered out, and CDR3s that did not start with C, did not end with F or W, or were shorter than 7 amino acids were discarded. Antigen-specific clonotypes were identified with the MANAFEST web application by comparing peptide-stimulated wells with reference and other culture wells. Positive clones required FDR below 0.05, an odds ratio above 5, and productive frequency above 0.1% in at least two of three replicate wells. A clonotype was classed as cross-reactive if the clonotype showed significant expansion both in SARS-CoV-2 spike wells and in at least one common cold coronavirus spike condition. CDR3 homology was assessed with Levenshtein distances (stringdist) and unrooted phylogenetic trees (ape) in R version 3.6.1. TCRdb reran the public reads through fastp at Q25 and MiXCR, keeping productive beta chains. Under each unique CDR3 protein, matching rows form one entry showing the most common genes and DNA. Here the V and J calls rest on TCRdb's processing, not on the authors' analysis. The sample contains about 9,700 distinct CDR3 sequences, approximately 64% of them found a single time. The top ten clonotypes cover roughly 29% of the sample.

Study-wide conclusions, independent of this receptor: In convalescent patients, a median 86.3% of post-vaccine SARS-CoV-2-reactive clones were detected only after vaccination, and vaccine-specific priming was suggested by this finding. The median count of SARS-CoV-2-reactive clonotypes went up from roughly 21 after infection to a few dozen after vaccination, although the change was not significant. Nearly all vaccine-specific clones in convalescent patients (304 of 307) were mono-reactive for SARS-CoV-2 spike rather than cross-reactive with common cold coronaviruses. The number of convalescent patients in the study was relatively small, and the study did not examine early timepoints following natural infection.

V loses 3 bases, J loses 5 bases, and the germline ends lie 11 bases apart. Counted from cysteine to phenylalanine, this CDR3 has 13 amino acids. The entry retains the CDR3 DNA only, 39 bases that are in frame from base 1. As encoded in the germline V gene, CDR1 is MDHEN while CDR2 is SYDVKM. This clonotype has a handful of counts. Its antigen is not yet known. Within one base of it there is no much larger clone, and no base qualities were kept. The V and J segments used are TRBV28 and TRBJ2-7, and possibly TRBD1, on 5 matching bases. This receptor was taken from a human donor who had recovered from COVID-19. The sample consisted of CD4+ T cells from blood, cultured in vitro. CDR3 protein: CASSFARVHEQYF. In nucleotide form, the sequence is TGTGCCAGCAGTTTTGCCAGGGTCCACGAGCAGTACTTC.